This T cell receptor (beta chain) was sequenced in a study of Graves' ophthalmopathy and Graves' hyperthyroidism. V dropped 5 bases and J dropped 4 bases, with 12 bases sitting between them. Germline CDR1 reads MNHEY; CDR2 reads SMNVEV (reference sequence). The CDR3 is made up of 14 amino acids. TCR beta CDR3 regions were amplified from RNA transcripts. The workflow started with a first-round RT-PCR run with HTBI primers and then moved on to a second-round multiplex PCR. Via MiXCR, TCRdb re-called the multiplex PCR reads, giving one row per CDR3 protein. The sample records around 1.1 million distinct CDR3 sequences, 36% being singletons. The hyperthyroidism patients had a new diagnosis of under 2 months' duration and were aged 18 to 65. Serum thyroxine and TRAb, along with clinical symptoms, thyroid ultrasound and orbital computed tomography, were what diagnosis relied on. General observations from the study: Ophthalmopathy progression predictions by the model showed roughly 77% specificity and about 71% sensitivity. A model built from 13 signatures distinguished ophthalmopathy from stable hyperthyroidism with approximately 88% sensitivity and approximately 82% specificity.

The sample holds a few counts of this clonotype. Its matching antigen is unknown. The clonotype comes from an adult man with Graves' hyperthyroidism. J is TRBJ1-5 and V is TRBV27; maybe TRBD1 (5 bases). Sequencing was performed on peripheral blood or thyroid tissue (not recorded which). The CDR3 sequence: CASSQGWSNQPQHF. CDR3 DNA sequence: TGTGCCAGCAGTCAGGGATGGTCAAATCAGCCCCAGCATTTT.